These 7 T cell receptor beta chains came from one sample sequenced in a study of CXCR3-negative and CXCR3-positive naive CD8 T cells. UMI-tagged TRB cDNA libraries were built via 5' RACE. TCRdb re-called the 5' RACE reads and gives one entry per CDR3 protein, without DNA. This sample contains about 38,000 distinct CDR3 sequences. Sequenced: memory CD8+ T cells from blood. These receptors all come from a human donor in good health. Some clones in this sample may be carry-over from other donors' samples.

The chain employs TRBV27 and TRBJ2-3. Per germline, CDR1 MNHEY and CDR2 SMNVEV (reference sequence). The CDR3 runs 13 residues. CDR3 sequence: CASSPEWADTQYF.

The genes are TRBV7-6 and TRBJ2-7. This CDR3 is 15 amino acids long. From germline, CDR1 is SGHVS and CDR2 FNYEAQ. CDR3 loop: CASSLAGGGSYEQYF.

The chain recombines TRBV28 with TRBJ2-1; TCRdb outputs TRBD1, but without DNA this stays unchecked. The length of the CDR3 is 15 residues. In germline, CDR1 is MDHEN, CDR2 SYDVKM. CDR3 region: CASSDRGGLYNEPFF.

This chain connects TRBV6-1 to TRBJ2-3; there is no DNA to check the TCRdb D call of TRBD2. CDR1 is MNHNS, CDR2 SASEGT, per germline. The CDR3 is 15 residues long. The CDR3 protein is CASSGAAGGTDTQYF.

This rearrangement joins TRBV6-6 to TRBJ2-7; no DNA is available, so the TRBD1 call from TCRdb remains unchecked. Germline CDR1 and CDR2: MNHNY and SVGAGI (reference sequence). This CDR3 has 12 amino acids. CDR3 sequence: CASLGQSYEQYF.

The chain links TRBV20-1 to TRBJ2-5; the D call from TCRdb, TRBD1, cannot be confirmed without DNA. Per the germline V gene, CDR1 is DFQATT and CDR2 is SNEGSKA (reference sequence). CDR3 length: 14 amino acids. CDR3 residues: CSARAGGTAETQYF.

The chain carries TRBV28 and TRBJ1-6; TCRdb proposes TRBD1, but this gene call is untestable without DNA. This CDR3 spans 13 amino acids. Germline CDR1 MDHEN, CDR2 SYDVKM. CDR3 region: CASSRGFNSPLHF.